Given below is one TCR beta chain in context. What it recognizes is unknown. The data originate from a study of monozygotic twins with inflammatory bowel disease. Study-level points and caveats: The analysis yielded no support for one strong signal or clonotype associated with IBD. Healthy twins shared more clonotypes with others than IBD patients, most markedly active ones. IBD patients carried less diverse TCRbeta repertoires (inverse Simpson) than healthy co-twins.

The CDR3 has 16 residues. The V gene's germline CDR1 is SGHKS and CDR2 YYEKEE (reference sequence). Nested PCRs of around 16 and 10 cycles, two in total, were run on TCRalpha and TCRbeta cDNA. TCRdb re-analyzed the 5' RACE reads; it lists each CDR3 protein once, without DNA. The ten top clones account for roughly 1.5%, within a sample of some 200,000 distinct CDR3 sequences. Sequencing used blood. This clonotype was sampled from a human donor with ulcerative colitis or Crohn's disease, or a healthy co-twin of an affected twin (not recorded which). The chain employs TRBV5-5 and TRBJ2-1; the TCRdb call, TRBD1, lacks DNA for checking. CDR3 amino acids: CASSFGGTGFWDEQFF.